This passage covers 21 T cell receptor beta chains from one sample sequenced in a study of blood T cells in healthy people across ages. Through a sample-barcoded 5' primer and a J-beta primer mix, a second PCR was run for roughly 6 to 12 cycles. Each CDR3 protein is one row after TCRdb ran MiXCR on the 5' RACE reads. Here the sample spans hundreds of thousands of distinct CDR3 sequences, around a fifth being singletons. The specimen sequenced was blood. These receptor sequences come from a man aged 70 or older in good health.

This clonotype was detected only once. The gene calls are TRBV7-2 and TRBJ1-1; 7 nucleotides match TRBD1. In germline, CDR1 is SGHTA, CDR2 FQGNSA. Trimming took 5 bases from V and 0 from J; bases not matched to a gene: 6. The length of the CDR3 is 15 residues. CDR3 DNA: TGTGCCAGCAGCCCGGGACAGCTTATGAACACTGAAGCTTTCTTT. Protein: CASSPGQLMNTEAFF. Together with reference TRBV7-2 and TRBJ1-1, the CDR3 gives the full variable domain: GAGVSQSPSNKVTEKGKDVELRCDPISGHTALYWYRQSLGQGLEFLIYFQGNSAPDKSGLPSDRFSAERTGGSVSTLTIQRTQQEDSAVYLCASSPGQLMNTEAFFGQGTRLTVV.

The chain employs TRBV7-9 and TRBJ2-3; 7 bases line up with TRBD2. The CDR3 totals 15 residues. Germline V gives CDR1 SEHNR, CDR2 FQNEAQ (reference sequence). Trimming cost V 5 bases and J 4 bases; bases outside gene matches: 9. CDR3 sequence reads: CASSQMGGEADTQYF. In DNA, the CDR3 is TGTGCCAGCAGCCAAATGGGAGGGGAGGCAGATACGCAGTATTTT.

This sequence joins TRBV10-3 and TRBJ2-5; D is ambiguous. Germline CDR1 is ENHRY and CDR2 is SYGVKD. With 2 bases removed from V and 6 bases from J, the gap between germline ends came to 19 bases. This CDR3 region has 16 residues. The CDR3 protein is CAISEGGVAPSKTQYF. DNA of the CDR3: TGTGCCATCAGTGAGGGCGGAGTAGCCCCCTCAAAGACCCAGTACTTC.

This clonotype was recorded a few times. This chain connects TRBV29-1 to TRBJ2-1, with D perhaps being TRBD1 or TRBD2 (5 bases each). The J call could be wrong; TRBJ2-5 is a better fit for the DNA end. The CDR3 covers 13 residues. CDR1 is SQVTM and CDR2 is ANQGSEA in the germline V gene. The CDR3 DNA follows: TGCAGCTCCTACCTTTCGGGACGGGAGACCCAGTACTTC. Amino acids: CSSYLSGRETQYF.

The J gene is TRBJ2-1, the V gene TRBV7-8; TRBD2 agrees at 15 bases. The J call may not be correct, given that the DNA end is closer to TRBJ2-7. There are 18 residues in the CDR3. Germline assignment: CDR1 SGHVS and CDR2 FQNEAQ. The chain's CDR3 is CASSLARTSGRATYEQYF. CDR3 nucleotides: TGTGCCAGCAGCTTAGCGAGGACTAGCGGGAGGGCCACCTACGAGCAGTACTTC.

The genes are TRBV20-1 and TRBJ1-4; 9 bases are shared with TRBD1. Germline assignment: CDR1 DFQATT and CDR2 SNEGSKA (reference sequence). Losses at the gene ends were 5 bases for V and 2 bases for J; bases not matched to a gene: 9. This CDR3 region has 16 residues. The CDR3 DNA reads TGCAGTGCTCTTACAGGGGGCGCCGGTACTAATGAAAAACTGTTTTTT. It translates to CSALTGGAGTNEKLFF.

At least ten counts were recorded for this clonotype. In DNA, the CDR3 is TGTGCCAGCAGCCTCACGACTACCGACTCCGGGGAGCTGTTTTTT. Protein: CASSLTTTDSGELFF. This sequence joins TRBV7-3 and TRBJ2-2; D is possibly TRBD2 (5 bases). V lost 5 bases and J lost 6, with 16 bases in between. Germline values: CDR1 SGHTA, CDR2 FQGTGA. CDR3 size: 15 residues.

In this sample, this clonotype turned up many times. The J gene is TRBJ2-5, the V gene TRBV4-2, with 14 bases that match TRBD2. This CDR3 region has 17 residues. The germline CDR1 and CDR2 sequences are LGHNA and YNFKEQ. After removal of 3 bases from V and 3 bases from J, the junction contained 6 bases not matched to a gene. CDR3 loop: CASSQGLAGDPKETQYF. In DNA, the CDR3 is TGTGCCAGCAGCCAGGGACTAGCGGGAGACCCAAAAGAGACCCAGTACTTC.

The sample holds a few counts of this clonotype. The V gene is TRBV29-1, the J gene TRBJ2-2, with TRBD2 matching 8 bases. V dropped 7 bases and J dropped 1; count of bases not matched to a gene: 5. The germline V gene encodes CDR1 SQVTM and CDR2 ANQGSEA. The CDR3 consists of 14 residues. CDR3 loop: CSAKAGGNTGELFF. The CDR3 DNA reads TGCAGCGCCAAGGCGGGAGGGAACACCGGGGAGCTGTTTTTT.

The chain is built from TRBV2 and TRBJ1-1, with D possibly TRBD1 on 5 matching bases. Trimming cost V 10 bases and J 2 bases, with 17 bases left between them. Germline CDR1 SNHLY, CDR2 FYNNEI. This CDR3 is 14 amino acids long. CDR3 DNA sequence: TGTGCCACCCGGTTGACCGACAGAAACACTGAAGCTTTCTTT. It specifies CATRLTDRNTEAFF.

There are a few counts of this clonotype. J is TRBJ2-2 and V is TRBV18; D is uncertain. The CDR3 is 16 residues long. The germline V gene has CDR1 KGHSH and CDR2 LQKENI. Trimming removed 2 bases at V and 2 bases at J, with 12 bases between. CDR3 sequence reads: CASSPMSSSNTGELFF. The DNA for the CDR3 is TGTGCCAGCTCACCAATGTCTTCGAGCAACACCGGGGAGCTGTTTTTT.

This clonotype has just a few counts. CDR3 residues: CASSVSWYPTGNEQFF. CDR3 DNA: TGTGCCAGCAGCGTCAGCTGGTACCCCACGGGCAATGAGCAGTTCTTC. V gene TRBV9 combines with J gene TRBJ2-5, with D unclear. Judging by the DNA end, TRBJ2-1 fits better; the J call may be wrong. The CDR3 length is 16 residues. Per the germline V gene, CDR1 is SGDLS and CDR2 is YYNGEE.

V and J are TRBV3-1 and TRBJ2-7, with D tentatively TRBD2 (6 bases). The germline V gene encodes CDR1 LGHDT and CDR2 YNNKEL (reference sequence). CDR3 length equals 15 residues. The V gene lost 4 bases and the J gene lost 6 bases, with 19 bases spanning the gap. The chain's CDR3 is CASSRPGGGEFEQYF. The CDR3 nucleotides are TGTGCCAGCAGCCGCCCAGGTGGAGGGGAGTTCGAGCAGTACTTC.

This clonotype was seen more than once but under ten times. The chain uses TRBV10-3 and TRBJ2-6; D possibly uses TRBD1 or TRBD2 (5 bases each). Trimming took 2 bases from V and 2 from J, leaving 7 bases between them. The CDR3 is 15 residues long. Germline loops: CDR1 ENHRY, CDR2 SYGVKD. CDR3 in DNA: TGTGCCATCAGTGAGGGGGGAACTGGGGCCAACGTCCTGACTTTC. Amino acids: CAISEGGTGANVLTF.

This clonotype was seen more than once but under ten times. The chain joins TRBV29-1 to TRBJ2-5; D call uncertain. Between the trimmed V and J ends, which lost 2 bases and 2 bases, there was a span of 9 bases. Germline CDR1 and CDR2: SQVTM and ANQGSEA. This CDR3 comprises 13 residues. The CDR3 nucleotides read TGCAGCGTTGAAAGTGATAAGCAAGAGACCCAGTACTTC. Its translation is CSVESDKQETQYF.

This clonotype was counted a few times. The CDR3 here is CASSSGTAGSYEQYF. In nucleotides, the CDR3 is TGTGCCAGCAGTTCAGGGACTGCGGGATCCTACGAGCAGTACTTC. The chain recombines TRBV27 with TRBJ2-5, with D maybe TRBD2 (6 bases). The better agreement between TRBJ2-7 and the DNA end casts doubt on the J call. The CDR3 is 15 amino acids. In germline, CDR1 is MNHEY, CDR2 SMNVEV (reference sequence).

The chain's CDR3 is CSARDGGQNEKLFF. In DNA form, the CDR3 reads TGCAGTGCTAGAGATGGCGGCCAGAATGAAAAACTGTTTTTT. V usage is TRBV20-1 and J usage is TRBJ1-4, with no clear D. The CDR3 length is 14 residues. Germline-derived CDR1 and CDR2 are DFQATT and SNEGSKA (reference sequence). V lost 0 bases and J 5 bases, leaving 10 bases between the germline ends.

This clonotype turned up a few times. Germline and junction disagree at one end, which may indicate a read error. The V and J genes are TRBV20-1 and TRBJ2-5; 8 nucleotides line up with TRBD1. The CDR3 runs 14 residues. Germline V gene data show CDR1 as DFQATT and CDR2 as SNEGSKA (reference sequence). The CDR3 nucleotides read TGCAGTGCTACCCGGACAGGGACTCAAGAGGCCCAGTACTTC. Translated: CSATRTGTQEAQYF.

This clonotype was detected many times. The chain uses TRBV5-5 and TRBJ1-1, with D possibly being TRBD1 (6 bases). CDR3 length: 15 residues. CDR1 and CDR2 (germline): SGHKS, YYEKEE (reference sequence). Trimming stripped 4 bases from V and 5 bases from J, with 18 bases between. For the CDR3, the DNA is TGTGCCAGCAGCCCTGTTGGAGGGGGGGGAACTGAAGCTTTCTTT. Translating gives CASSPVGGGGTEAFF.

This clonotype was seen more than once but under ten times. The genes are TRBV10-3 and TRBJ2-7, with 10 nucleotides matching TRBD2. The J segment lost 5 bases and the V segment lost 6 bases, leaving 13 bases of the junction unmatched. CDR1 and CDR2 from the germline V gene are ENHRY and SYGVKD. The CDR3 covers 16 residues. CDR3 protein: CAIRSSGGLAGDEQYF. DNA for the CDR3: TGTGCCATCAGGTCCTCCGGCGGGCTAGCGGGAGACGAGCAGTACTTC.

The V gene is TRBV14, the J gene TRBJ2-5; a weak D match, TRBD2 (6 bases). The better agreement between TRBJ2-7 and the DNA end casts doubt on the J call. The CDR3 runs to 12 residues. From germline, CDR1 is SGHDN and CDR2 FVKESK. CDR3 loop: CASGRMSYEQYF. The CDR3 DNA reads as TGTGCCAGCGGGAGGATGTCCTACGAGCAGTACTTC.